This T cell receptor (beta chain) originates from a study of beta chain features in type 1 diabetes. This clone was seen more than once but under ten times. What it binds is not known. Study conclusions and caveats: It was possible that PCR favored shorter templates, equally so in patients and controls. The VDJ junctions of type 1 diabetes patients carried fewer insertions and more deletions.

Sorting of CD4+ naive, central memory, regulatory and stem cell-like memory cells was performed via CD45RO/CCR7/CD25/CD127/CD95/CD27. Looked up from germline, CDR1 is MNHNS and CDR2 is SASEGT. This CDR3 is 10 amino acids long. Trimming left V 3 bases short and J 10 bases short, with 6 bases between. Every isolated RNA sample was fully reverse transcribed, so sequencing captured expressed TCRB transcripts. The method was immunoSEQ multiplex PCR; TCRdb's version includes in-frame clones alone and lacks a portion of them. The sample records about 180,000 clones, about 13% being singletons. The clonotype originates from a woman between 18 and 29 years old in good health. The specimen sequenced was central memory CD4+ T cells from blood. The gene calls are TRBV6-1 and TRBJ1-1; D is unresolved. CDR3 in amino acids: CASSDRGAFF. The CDR3 nucleotides read TGTGCCAGCAGTGATCGGGGAGCTTTCTTT.